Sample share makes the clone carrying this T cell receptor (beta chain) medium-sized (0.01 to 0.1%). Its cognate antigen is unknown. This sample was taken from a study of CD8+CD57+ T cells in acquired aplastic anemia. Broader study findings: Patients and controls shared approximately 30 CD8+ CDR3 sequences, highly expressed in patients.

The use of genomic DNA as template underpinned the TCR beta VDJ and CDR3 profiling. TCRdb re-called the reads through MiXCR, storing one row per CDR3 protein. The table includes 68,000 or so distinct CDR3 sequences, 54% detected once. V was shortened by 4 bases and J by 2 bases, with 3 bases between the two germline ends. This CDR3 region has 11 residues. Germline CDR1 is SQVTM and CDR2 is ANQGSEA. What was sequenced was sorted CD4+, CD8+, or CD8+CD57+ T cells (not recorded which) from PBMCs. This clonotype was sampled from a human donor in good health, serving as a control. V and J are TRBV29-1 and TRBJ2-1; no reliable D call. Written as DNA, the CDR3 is TGCAGCGTTGTGGCCTACAATGAGCAGTTCTTC. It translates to CSVVAYNEQFF.